This entry describes one TCR beta chain. These data come from a study of T cells in tuberculosis. The overall study: T cells were selected with CD1B tetramers loaded with glucose monomycolate.

Study-wide findings and caveats: Some low-affinity tetramer-binding T cells may be absent from this sample.

V shed 7 bases and J 2 bases; nucleotides not matched to a gene: 16. Germline V gene sequence: CDR1 LNHDA, CDR2 SQIVND (reference sequence). The CDR3 extends over 18 amino acids. Only in-frame clones appear in the TCRdb table, and some are missing; sequencing was by immunoSEQ multiplex PCR. The sample lists 50,000 or so clones; approximately 88% were seen once. After thawing and overnight rest, PBMC were stained with GMM-loaded CD1B tetramer, viability dye and anti-CD3 for sorting. The CD1B tetramers carried C32 glucose monomycolate purified from Rhodococcus equi. Tetramer-sorted PBMC had been CD14 monocyte-depleted before freezing.

Sequencing used CD1b-GMM tetramer-negative cells sorted from PBMCs. This clonotype was obtained from an adult woman with latent tuberculosis. This chain connects TRBV19 to TRBJ2-3; TRBD2 matches at 9 bases. CDR3 nucleotide sequence: TGTGCCAGTAAATCGAGGAGGCTAGCGGGACCCTACACAGATACGCAGTATTTT. It specifies CASKSRRLAGPYTDTQYF.